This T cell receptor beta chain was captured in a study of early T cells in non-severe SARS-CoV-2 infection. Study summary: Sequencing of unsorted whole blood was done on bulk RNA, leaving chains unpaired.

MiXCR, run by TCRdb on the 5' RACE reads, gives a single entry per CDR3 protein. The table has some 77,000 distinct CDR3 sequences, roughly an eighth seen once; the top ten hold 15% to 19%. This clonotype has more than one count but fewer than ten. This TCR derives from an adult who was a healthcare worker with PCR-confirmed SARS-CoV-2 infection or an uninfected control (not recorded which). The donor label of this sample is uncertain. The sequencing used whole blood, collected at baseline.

This chain's CDR3 is CASSSRTETNTGELFF. The CDR3, as DNA: TGTGCCAGCAGCTCCCGGACGGAGACTAACACCGGGGAGCTGTTTTTT. The rearrangement uses TRBV7-8 and TRBJ2-2; D uncertain. CDR1 is SGHVS and CDR2 is FQNEAQ in the germline V gene. V lost 4 bases to trimming and J lost 2 bases, with 14 bases between them. The CDR3 extends over 16 amino acids. Full variable domain (missing parts from reference TRBV7-8 and TRBJ2-2): GAGVSQSPRYKVAKRGQDVALRCDPISGHVSLFWYQQALGQGPEFLTYFQNEAQLDKSGLPSDRFFAERPEGSVSTLKIQRTQQEDSAVYLCASSSRTETNTGELFFGEGSRLTVL.